This paragraph covers one T cell receptor (beta chain) sequence. Germline V gene sequence: CDR1 SGDLS, CDR2 YYNGEE. V lost 0 bases, J lost 3 bases, and 10 bases stayed unmatched. The CDR3 covers 18 residues. Time point specified: pretreatment peripheral blood. The entry originates in a study of PD-L1 blockade in urothelial cancer. Study in general: Once treatment had started, blood was analyzed at 3 weeks (second dose) and again at 6 weeks. The median number of T cells present in blood samples was 140,000 to 150,000.

The data were produced by immunoSEQ multiplex PCR, yet TCRdb's version contains in-frame clones alone and is incomplete. The sample lists about 45,000 clones, 70% to 90% occurring once. This chain uses TRBV9 with TRBJ2-4; 9 bases match TRBD2. The specimen comprised PBMCs, sampled around atezolizumab (anti-PD-L1) treatment. This TCR was sampled from a donor at least 40 years old with urothelial cancer. CDR3 in amino acids: CASSVEGWREGGKNIQYF. The CDR3 bases are TGTGCCAGCAGCGTAGAGGGCTGGCGGGAGGGGGGCAAAAACATTCAGTACTTC.